Shown below are 26 T cell receptor beta chains from a single sample sequenced in a study of OX40 agonist ivuxolimab in advanced cancers. Generated by immunoSEQ multiplex PCR, the TCRdb table keeps only in-frame clones and is missing some. The sample contains 65,000 to 90,000 clones, over 75% of which appear only once. The source was CD4+ or CD8+ T cells sorted from blood, collected in a trial of the OX40 agonist ivuxolimab. Every receptor here comes from an adult with an advanced solid tumor such as melanoma, head and neck, liver or kidney cancer.

This chain connects TRBV7-9 to TRBJ1-2, with D possibly being TRBD1 (5 bases). Looked up from germline, CDR1 is SEHNR and CDR2 is FQNEAQ (reference sequence). V lost 4 bases and J lost 4, with 13 bases in between. The CDR3 runs to 14 residues. CDR3 amino acids: CASSYDGRGYGYTF. As DNA, the CDR3 is TGTGCCAGCAGCTACGATGGGAGGGGCTATGGCTACACCTTC.

The CDR3 DNA reads as TGTGCCAGCAGCTCCAACAGGGGTGCGAACACCGGGGAGCTGTTTTTT. Residues: CASSSNRGANTGELFF. J is TRBJ2-2 and V is TRBV5-4; 7 nucleotides line up with TRBD1. The V and J ends lost 3 bases and 0 bases, in that order; junction bases with no gene match: 5. Germline CDR1 SGHNT, CDR2 YYREEE (reference sequence). The CDR3 consists of 16 residues. The full variable domain, completed using reference TRBV5-4 and TRBJ2-2, is ETGVTQSPTHLIKTRGQQVTLRCSSQSGHNTVSWYQQALGQGPQFIFQYYREEENGRGNFPPRFSGLQFPNYSSELNVNALELDDSALYLCASSSNRGANTGELFFGEGSRLTVL.

The chain couples TRBV5-1 to TRBJ1-1, with 8 nucleotides matching TRBD1. With 4 bases clipped from V and 3 bases from J, the junction kept 11 bases outside the gene matches. CDR1 is SGHRS, CDR2 YFSETQ, per germline. There are 16 residues in the CDR3. The CDR3 sequence: CASSQGTGWEDTEAFF. The CDR3, as DNA: TGCGCCAGCAGCCAAGGGACAGGCTGGGAGGACACTGAAGCTTTCTTT.

The genes are TRBV29-1 and TRBJ1-4; no clear D gene. This CDR3 comprises 14 residues. The V gene's germline CDR1 is SQVTM and CDR2 ANQGSEA. V was clipped by 1 base and J by 5 bases, with 11 bases between them. Written as DNA, the CDR3 is TGCAGCGTTGAAGTAGGAAGCAGAAATGAAAAACTGTTTTTT. It translates to CSVEVGSRNEKLFF.

This chain uses TRBV27 with TRBJ1-6; the match to TRBD1 covers 9 bases. Germline CDR1 and CDR2: MNHEY and SMNVEV (reference sequence). V lost 6 bases to trimming and J lost 2 bases; unmatched junction nucleotides: 5. The CDR3 has 16 residues. The CDR3 here is CASSDRGYTYNSPLHF. The CDR3 DNA reads TGTGCCAGCAGCGACAGGGGGTATACCTATAATTCACCCCTCCACTTT.

V gene TRBV6-4 combines with J gene TRBJ2-5, with D possibly matching TRBD2 (5 bases). Per germline, CDR1 MRHNA and CDR2 SNTAGT. The CDR3 has 13 residues. The V gene lost 6 bases and the J gene lost 5 bases, with 13 bases spanning the gap. Here the CDR3 reads CASSDTPGETQYF. CDR3 DNA: TGTGCCAGCAGCGACACCCCGGGGGAGACCCAGTACTTC.

This chain joins TRBV6-1 and TRBJ2-4, with D possibly matching TRBD2 (6 bases). Germline lookup yields CDR1 MNHNS and CDR2 SASEGT. V was shortened by 3 bases and J by 7 bases, with 10 bases between the two germline ends. CDR3 length: 13 residues. The CDR3 DNA is TGTGCCAGCAGTGACCCCGGGAGTAACATTCAGTACTTC. This encodes CASSDPGSNIQYF.

The chain couples TRBV11-2 to TRBJ2-7; weak D call: TRBD2 (6 bases). V gave up 5 bases and J gave up 2 bases, with 13 bases separating them. Germline loops: CDR1 SGHAT, CDR2 FQNNGV. CDR3 length equals 14 residues. CDR3: CASSLSGGAYEQYF. CDR3 nucleotides: TGTGCCAGCAGCCTTAGCGGCGGAGCCTACGAGCAGTACTTC.

The chain has TRBV7-8 and TRBJ1-6; TRBD1 might be the D (6 bases). V was trimmed by 1 base and J by 7 bases, leaving 11 bases between them. This CDR3 has 15 amino acids. CDR1 SGHVS and CDR2 FQNEAQ come from the germline V gene. The CDR3 loop reads CASSLDAGVNSPLHF. In DNA, the CDR3 is TGTGCCAGCAGCTTAGATGCAGGGGTCAATTCACCCCTCCACTTT.

This chain uses TRBV7-2 with TRBJ2-1, with D perhaps TRBD2 (6 bases). V lost 4 bases and J 8 bases, leaving 9 bases between the germline ends. The germline gives CDR1 SGHTA, CDR2 FQGNSA. This CDR3 has 12 amino acids. In DNA form, the CDR3 reads TGTGCCAGCAGCTCCTGGGGGGATGAGCAGTTCTTC. This translates into CASSSWGDEQFF.

This chain links TRBV7-9 with TRBJ1-2; D is undetermined. Trimming left V 5 bases short and J 5 bases short, with 9 bases between. CDR1 and CDR2 (germline): SEHNR, FQNEAQ (reference sequence). CDR3 length: 12 residues. The CDR3: CASSREEYGYTF. The CDR3 DNA sequence: TGTGCCAGCAGCCGAGAGGAGTATGGCTACACCTTC.

The gene calls are TRBV2 and TRBJ2-3, with D possibly being TRBD2 (7 bases). Germline values: CDR1 SNHLY, CDR2 FYNNEI. Trimming shortened V by 10 bases and J by 6 bases, and 20 bases separated the two germline ends. This CDR3 is 14 amino acids long. This chain's CDR3 is CATRLMGGRDTQYF. In DNA, the CDR3 is TGTGCCACCCGGCTTATGGGGGGGCGCGATACGCAGTATTTT.

The CDR3 protein is CSVDTQGQETQYF. The CDR3 DNA sequence: TGCAGCGTTGACACGCAGGGACAAGAGACCCAGTACTTC. The chain joins TRBV29-1 to TRBJ2-5; D is possibly TRBD1 (5 bases). The CDR3 covers 13 residues. Between the trimmed V and J ends, which lost 3 bases and 2 bases, there was a span of 10 bases. Germline V lookup: CDR1 SQVTM, CDR2 ANQGSEA.

This clone was picked up one time. This sequence joins TRBV30 and TRBJ1-3; 9 bases are a match to TRBD1. CDR1 is GTSNPN, CDR2 SVGIG, per germline (reference sequence). Trimming removed 3 bases from V and 2 bases from J; junction bases left unmatched: 17. The CDR3 is 19 amino acids. The CDR3 region is CAWRIGTGRTVGPGNTIYF. In nucleotides, the CDR3 is TGTGCCTGGAGGATCGGGACAGGGAGAACGGTGGGCCCTGGAAACACCATATATTTT.

The chain combines TRBV10-3 with TRBJ1-5, with D possibly being TRBD1 (5 bases). From germline, CDR1 is ENHRY and CDR2 SYGVKD. V lost 10 bases to trimming and J lost 1 base, with 14 bases between them. The CDR3 has 14 amino acids. The CDR3 DNA follows: TGTGCCACCACGACTGGGGGGAGCAATCAGCCCCAGCATTTT. Translating gives CATTTGGSNQPQHF.

The chain couples TRBV30 to TRBJ2-7; D call uncertain. The V end was cut by 0 bases, the J end by 3 bases, with 9 bases between. Germline CDR1 reads GTSNPN; CDR2 reads SVGIG (reference sequence). The CDR3 totals 13 residues. The CDR3 protein is CAWSVSVYYEQYF. The DNA for the CDR3 is TGTGCCTGGAGTGTATCCGTCTACTACGAGCAGTACTTC.

The rearrangement uses TRBV7-9 and TRBJ2-5; TRBD1 agrees at 7 bases. This CDR3 comprises 15 residues. The V gene end was trimmed by 2 bases and the J gene end by 0 bases; junction bases not matched to a gene: 3. Germline V gives CDR1 SEHNR, CDR2 FQNEAQ (reference sequence). This chain's CDR3 is CASSLRQGNQETQYF. The CDR3 region has the DNA TGTGCCAGCAGCTTACGACAGGGTAACCAAGAGACCCAGTACTTC.

V usage is TRBV9 and J usage is TRBJ2-7; TRBD1 aligns across 9 bases. CDR3 length: 15 residues. With 2 bases clipped from V and 4 bases from J, the junction kept 7 bases outside the gene matches. Per germline, CDR1 SGDLS and CDR2 YYNGEE. CDR3 region: CASSVSGTGSYEQYF. The CDR3 nucleotides read TGTGCCAGCAGCGTGTCCGGGACAGGGAGTTACGAGCAGTACTTC.

The V and J genes are TRBV6-1 and TRBJ1-5, with a tentative D call TRBD1 (5 bases). In germline, CDR1 is MNHNS, CDR2 SASEGT. This CDR3 comprises 13 residues. V lost 3 bases, J lost 2 bases, and 5 bases lay in between. As DNA, the CDR3 is TGTGCCAGCAGTGACAGGGGCAATCAGCCCCAGCATTTT. It is translated as CASSDRGNQPQHF.

The gene calls are TRBV11-2 and TRBJ2-1; 7 bases align to TRBD2. The CDR3 contains 15 residues. V was clipped by 0 bases and J by 4 bases; unmatched bases: 3. Germline V gives CDR1 SGHAT, CDR2 FQNNGV. CDR3 loop: CASSLDRGGYNEQFF. For the CDR3, the DNA is TGTGCCAGCAGCTTAGATCGCGGGGGATACAATGAGCAGTTCTTC.

This clone was counted a few times. The rearrangement uses TRBV4-1 and TRBJ2-1, with D maybe TRBD2 (7 bases). V was clipped by 7 bases and J by 3 bases, with 19 bases between them. Germline CDR1 is MGHRA and CDR2 is YSYEKL. The CDR3 spans 16 residues. In DNA, the CDR3 is TGCGCCAGCAAGCCGGGGGGCCTCAACCGCTACAATGAGCAGTTCTTC. This encodes CASKPGGLNRYNEQFF.

The chain carries TRBV27 and TRBJ2-7; TRBD2 is a possible D gene (5 bases). This CDR3 has 14 residues. Per the germline V gene, CDR1 is MNHEY and CDR2 is SMNVEV (reference sequence). The ends were cut back, 6 bases at V and 5 bases at J, with 17 bases in the middle. CDR3 DNA sequence: TGTGCCAGCAGGCGTACGGGAATCGGCAACGAGCAGTACTTC. Translating it yields CASRRTGIGNEQYF.

V gene TRBV11-2 combines with J gene TRBJ2-5; unclear D gene. The germline gives CDR1 SGHAT, CDR2 FQNNGV. V gave up 5 bases and J gave up 0 bases, with 7 bases separating them. This CDR3 spans 13 amino acids. The CDR3 protein is CASSRGHQETQYF. CDR3 bases: TGTGCCAGCAGCCGTGGACACCAAGAGACCCAGTACTTC. Supplemented by reference TRBV11-2 and TRBJ2-5, the full variable domain reads EAGVAQSPRYKIIEKRQSVAFWCNPISGHATLYWYQQILGQGPKLLIQFQNNGVVDDSQLPKDRFSAERLKGVDSTLKIQPAKLEDSAVYLCASSRGHQETQYFGPGTRLLVL.

V usage is TRBV9 and J usage is TRBJ2-2; the match to TRBD2 covers 12 bases. Germline CDR1 reads SGDLS; CDR2 reads YYNGEE. The junction had 8 bases not matched to a gene; V was cut back by 3 bases and J by 5 bases. The CDR3 has 17 residues. CDR3 sequence: CASSDGLAGPLTGELFF. In DNA, the CDR3 is TGTGCCAGCAGCGACGGACTAGCGGGGCCTCTTACCGGGGAGCTGTTTTTT.

This clone was seen a few times. The CDR3 DNA follows: TGCAGCGTTGGGGGCCCCCAGCAGAATTCACCCCTCCACTTT. It specifies CSVGGPQQNSPLHF. V gene TRBV29-1 combines with J gene TRBJ1-6, with D tentatively TRBD1 (5 bases). The germline CDR1 and CDR2 sequences are SQVTM and ANQGSEA. The V gene lost 4 bases and the J gene lost 7 bases, with 14 bases spanning the gap. This CDR3 contains 14 residues.

The J gene is TRBJ2-6, the V gene TRBV7-9; D gene uncertain. The CDR3 spans 10 residues. Looked up from germline, CDR1 is SEHNR and CDR2 is FQNEAQ (reference sequence). V was clipped by 0 bases and J by 12 bases, with 0 bases between them. The CDR3 here is CASSLAVLTF. CDR3 bases: TGTGCCAGCAGCTTAGCCGTCCTGACTTTC.